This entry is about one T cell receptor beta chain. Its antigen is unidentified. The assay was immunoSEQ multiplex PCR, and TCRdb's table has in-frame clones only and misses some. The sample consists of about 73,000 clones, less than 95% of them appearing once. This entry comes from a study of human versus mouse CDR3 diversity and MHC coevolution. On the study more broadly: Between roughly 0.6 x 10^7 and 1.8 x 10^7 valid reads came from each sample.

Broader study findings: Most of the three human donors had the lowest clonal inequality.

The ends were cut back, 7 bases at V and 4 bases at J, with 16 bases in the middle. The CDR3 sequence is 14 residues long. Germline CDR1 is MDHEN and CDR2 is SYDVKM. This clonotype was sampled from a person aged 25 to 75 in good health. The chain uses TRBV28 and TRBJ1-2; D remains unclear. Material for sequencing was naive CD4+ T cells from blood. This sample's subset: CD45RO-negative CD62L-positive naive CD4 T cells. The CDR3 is CASTLERARYGYTF. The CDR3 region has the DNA TGTGCCAGCACCCTCGAGCGGGCGCGCTATGGCTACACCTTC.